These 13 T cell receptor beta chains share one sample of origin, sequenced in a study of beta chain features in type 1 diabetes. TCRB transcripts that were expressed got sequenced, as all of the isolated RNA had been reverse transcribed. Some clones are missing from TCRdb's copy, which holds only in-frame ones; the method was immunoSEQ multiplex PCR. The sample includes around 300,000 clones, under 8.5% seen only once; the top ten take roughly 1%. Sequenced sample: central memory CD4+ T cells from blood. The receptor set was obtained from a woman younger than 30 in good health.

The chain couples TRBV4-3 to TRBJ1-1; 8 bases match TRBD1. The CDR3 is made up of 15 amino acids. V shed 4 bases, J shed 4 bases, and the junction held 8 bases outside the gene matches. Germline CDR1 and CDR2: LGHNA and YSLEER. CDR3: CASSLLQGGSTEAFF. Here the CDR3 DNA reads TGCGCCAGCAGCCTGTTACAGGGGGGAAGCACTGAAGCTTTCTTT.

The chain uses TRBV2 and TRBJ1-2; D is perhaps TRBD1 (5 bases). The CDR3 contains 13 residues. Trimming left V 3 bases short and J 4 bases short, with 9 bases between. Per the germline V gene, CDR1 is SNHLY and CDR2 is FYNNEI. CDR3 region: CASSDAGFYGYTF. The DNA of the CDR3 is TGTGCCAGCAGTGACGCAGGGTTCTATGGCTACACCTTC.

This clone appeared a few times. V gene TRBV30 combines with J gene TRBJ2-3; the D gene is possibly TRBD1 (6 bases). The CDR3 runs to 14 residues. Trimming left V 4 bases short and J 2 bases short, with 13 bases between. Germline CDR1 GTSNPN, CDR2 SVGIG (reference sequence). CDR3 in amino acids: CAWTTGHPTDTQYF. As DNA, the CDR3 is TGTGCCTGGACTACGGGACATCCCACAGATACGCAGTATTTT.

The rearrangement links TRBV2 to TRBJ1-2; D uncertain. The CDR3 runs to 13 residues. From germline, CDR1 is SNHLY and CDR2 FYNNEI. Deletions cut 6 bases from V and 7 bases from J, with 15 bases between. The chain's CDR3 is CASSRELESGYTF. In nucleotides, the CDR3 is TGTGCCAGCAGCCGGGAATTAGAGAGTGGCTACACCTTC.

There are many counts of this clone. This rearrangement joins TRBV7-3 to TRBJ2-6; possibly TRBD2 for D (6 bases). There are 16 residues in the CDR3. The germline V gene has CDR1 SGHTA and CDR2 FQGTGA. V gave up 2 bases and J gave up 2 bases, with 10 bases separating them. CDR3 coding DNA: TGTGCCAGCAGCTTACAATCGGGGGCTGGGGCCAACGTCCTGACTTTC. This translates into CASSLQSGAGANVLTF.

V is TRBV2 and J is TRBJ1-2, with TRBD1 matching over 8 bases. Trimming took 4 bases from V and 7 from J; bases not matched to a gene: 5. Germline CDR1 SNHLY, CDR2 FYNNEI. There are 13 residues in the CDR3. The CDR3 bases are TGTGCCAGCAGTGTCAGGACAGGGTCTGGCTACACCTTC. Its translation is CASSVRTGSGYTF.

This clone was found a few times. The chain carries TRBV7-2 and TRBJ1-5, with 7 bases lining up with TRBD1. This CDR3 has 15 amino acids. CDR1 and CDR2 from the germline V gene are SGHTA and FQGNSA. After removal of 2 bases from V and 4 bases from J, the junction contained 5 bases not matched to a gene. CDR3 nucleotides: TGTGCCAGCAGCTTAATAACAGGGGAAAATCAGCCCCAGCATTTT. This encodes CASSLITGENQPQHF.

The CDR3 reads CASSQSYRQGNYGYTF. The CDR3 DNA reads as TGCGCCAGCAGCCAATCCTATAGACAGGGGAACTATGGCTACACCTTC. V usage is TRBV4-3 and J usage is TRBJ1-2, with 8 bases aligning to TRBD1. This CDR3 has 16 amino acids. V lost 2 bases to trimming and J lost 2 bases; unmatched junction nucleotides: 7. Germline assignment: CDR1 LGHNA and CDR2 YSLEER.

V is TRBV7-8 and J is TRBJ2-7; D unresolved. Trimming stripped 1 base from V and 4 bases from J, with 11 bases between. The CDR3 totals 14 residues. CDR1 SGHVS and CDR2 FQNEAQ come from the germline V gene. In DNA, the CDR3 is TGTGCCAGCAGCTTAGGGGGTCCAAGATACGAGCAGTACGTC. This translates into CASSLGGPRYEQYV.

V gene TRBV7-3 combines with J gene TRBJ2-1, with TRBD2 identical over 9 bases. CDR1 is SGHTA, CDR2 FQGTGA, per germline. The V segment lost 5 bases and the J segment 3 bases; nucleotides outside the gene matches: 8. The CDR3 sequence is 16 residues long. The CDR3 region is CASSPFGSGGYNEQFF. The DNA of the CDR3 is TGTGCCAGCAGCCCCTTCGGTAGCGGGGGCTACAATGAGCAGTTCTTC.

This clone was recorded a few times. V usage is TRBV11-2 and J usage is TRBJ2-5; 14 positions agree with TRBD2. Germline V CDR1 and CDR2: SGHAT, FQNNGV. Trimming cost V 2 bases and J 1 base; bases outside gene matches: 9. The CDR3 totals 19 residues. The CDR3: CASSLPGLAGVVRQETQYF. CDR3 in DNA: TGTGCCAGCAGCTTACCGGGACTAGCGGGAGTGGTTCGCCAAGAGACCCAGTACTTC.

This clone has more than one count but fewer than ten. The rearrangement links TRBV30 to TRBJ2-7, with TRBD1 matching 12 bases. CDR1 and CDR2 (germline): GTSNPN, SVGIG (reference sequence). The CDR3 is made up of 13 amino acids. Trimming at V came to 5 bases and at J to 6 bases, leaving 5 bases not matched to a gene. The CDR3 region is CAWDGTGGAEQYF. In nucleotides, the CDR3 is TGTGCCTGGGATGGGACAGGGGGCGCCGAGCAGTACTTC.

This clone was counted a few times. The CDR3 reads CASSPYSGTTDTQYF. Here the CDR3 DNA reads TGTGCCAGCAGCCCGTATAGCGGGACCACAGATACGCAGTATTTT. The chain combines TRBV11-2 with TRBJ2-3; 8 nucleotides agree with TRBD2. Germline V gene data show CDR1 as SGHAT and CDR2 as FQNNGV. V trimming: 5 bases; J trimming: 2 bases; junction bases outside the gene matches: 6. This CDR3 is 15 amino acids long.